This record looks at one TCR beta chain sequence and its context. The target antigen is unknown. CDR1 GTSNPN and CDR2 SVGIG come from the germline V gene (reference sequence). V dropped 8 bases and J dropped 0 bases, with 11 bases sitting between them. The CDR3 loop spans 14 amino acids. These data belong to a study of cytomegalovirus exposure and HLA in healthy donors. Overall study: From donors who were HLA-typed, an early data release held approximately 80 million unique TCRs.

General study findings and limits: There were some 150 TCR beta chains listed as cytomegalovirus-associated. Across donors, sequencing depth was assumed by presence/absence analyses to be roughly uniform. Most of the TCR beta V segments (in an earlier analysis) were productive either about 87% or about 30% of the time.

Primers: 60 Vbeta forward and 13 Jbeta reverse. Clones were read by immunoSEQ multiplex PCR, and TCRdb kept only the in-frame ones, dropping some. The data contain around 100,000 clones, over 60% of them singletons. The chain recombines TRBV30 with TRBJ1-6, with TRBD1 as a possible D gene (5 bases). Sequences were obtained from PBMCs. The sequence came from a woman between 18 and 30 years old in good health and CMV-seropositive. Here the CDR3 DNA reads TGTGCCCGGGGACTGAGCTCCTATAATTCACCCCTCCACTTT. Its protein product is CARGLSSYNSPLHF.